This T cell receptor beta chain was observed in a study of CD8 T cells in Susac syndrome. Blood CD8+ and CD4+ T cells underwent high-throughput TCR beta sequencing. TEMRA cells were FACS-enriched and CD8+ and CD4+ T cells negatively isolated. Points from the study as a whole: The authors acknowledged that their TCR sequencing and HLA analysis involved a relatively small number of individuals.

RNA, at about 0.45 to 1 ug, was reverse transcribed with random hexamers. immunoSEQ multiplex PCR amplified TCR beta CDR3 across 54 Vbeta, 13 Jbeta. TCRdb re-called the immunoSEQ multiplex PCR reads with MiXCR, one entry per CDR3 protein. The sample consists of 230,000 or so distinct CDR3 sequences, around 95% of them appearing once. For this clonotype: Its target is not known.

The receptor comes from a human donor with multiple sclerosis. The sequenced sample consisted of CD4+ T cells from PBMCs.

The chain's CDR3 is CASSLGVGPQHF. The CDR3 DNA sequence: TGTGCCAGCAGCTTAGGGGTGGGGCCCCAGCATTTT. V is TRBV7-2 and J is TRBJ1-5; D is unclear. The CDR3 sequence is 12 residues long. V was trimmed by 1 base and J by 9 bases, leaving 7 bases between them. Germline lookup yields CDR1 SGHTA and CDR2 FQGNSA.